This is a list of T cell receptor beta chains from one sample in a study of blood T cell repertoires in COVID-19. This table comes from immunoSEQ multiplex PCR, and its TCRdb copy is limited to in-frame clones, with some not included. The sample lists about 200,000 clones, around nine tenths occurring once. Sequencing was done on a sample of peripheral blood. Receptors were obtained from a man in his fifties or sixties who had recovered from COVID-19. CDR3s include the opening cysteine and the closing phenylalanine or tryptophan. Fields, in order: J gene, V gene, D gene, CDR3 protein. D genes are given only for firm matches.

j_gene: TRBJ2-7; v_gene: TRBV27; d_gene: -; CDR3aa: CASSPLSYEQYF
j_gene: TRBJ2-5; v_gene: TRBV4-1; d_gene: -; CDR3aa: CASSQEPYREGETQYF
j_gene: TRBJ2-2; v_gene: TRBV30; d_gene: -; CDR3aa: CARDYRGTATGELFF
j_gene: TRBJ2-1; v_gene: TRBV4-3; d_gene: TRBD1; CDR3aa: CASSRGGIYNEQFF
j_gene: TRBJ2-5; v_gene: TRBV19; d_gene: -; CDR3aa: CASSTRETQYF
j_gene: TRBJ1-3; v_gene: TRBV6-5; d_gene: TRBD1; CDR3aa: CASTKPTGVNTIYF
j_gene: TRBJ1-2; v_gene: TRBV24-1; d_gene: -; CDR3aa: CATSDRERHGYTF
j_gene: TRBJ2-4; v_gene: TRBV2; d_gene: TRBD2; CDR3aa: CASSTSGAQNIQYF
j_gene: TRBJ2-3; v_gene: TRBV7-3; d_gene: -; CDR3aa: CASKPGGITDTQYF
j_gene: TRBJ1-2; v_gene: TRBV12-3/TRBV12-4; d_gene: -; CDR3aa: CASSLEAAYGYTF
j_gene: TRBJ1-2; v_gene: TRBV4-3; d_gene: -; CDR3aa: CASSQDQTGNYYGYTF
j_gene: TRBJ2-2; v_gene: TRBV12-3/TRBV12-4; d_gene: -; CDR3aa: CASSSSNTGELFF
j_gene: TRBJ2-5; v_gene: TRBV5-5; d_gene: TRBD2; CDR3aa: CASSPGLAGVETQYF
j_gene: TRBJ1-2; v_gene: TRBV28; d_gene: -; CDR3aa: CANMRGWDYGYTF